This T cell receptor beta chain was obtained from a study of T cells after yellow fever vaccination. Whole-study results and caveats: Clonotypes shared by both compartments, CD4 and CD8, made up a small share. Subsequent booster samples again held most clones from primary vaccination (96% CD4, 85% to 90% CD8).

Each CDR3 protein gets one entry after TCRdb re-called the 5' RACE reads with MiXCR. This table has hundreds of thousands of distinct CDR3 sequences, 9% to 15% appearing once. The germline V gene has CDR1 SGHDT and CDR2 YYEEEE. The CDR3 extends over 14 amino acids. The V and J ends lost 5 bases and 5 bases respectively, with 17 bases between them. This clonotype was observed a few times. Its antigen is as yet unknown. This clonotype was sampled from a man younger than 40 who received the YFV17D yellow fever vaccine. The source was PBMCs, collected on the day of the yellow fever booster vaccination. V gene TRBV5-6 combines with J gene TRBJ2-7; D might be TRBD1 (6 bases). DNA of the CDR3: TGTGCCAGCAGTTATCGAACAGGGCGCCACGAGCAGTACTTC. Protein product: CASSYRTGRHEQYF.